This passage covers 22 T cell receptor beta chains from one sample sequenced in a study of blood T cell repertoires in COVID-19. Repertoires were generated with immunoSEQ multiplex PCR, while TCRdb's copy carries only in-frame clones and drops some. The sample has roughly 150,000 clones; 80% to 90% are singletons. The sample taken for sequencing was peripheral blood. The receptors here all came from a woman aged 45-59 years in a cohort sampled during active or convalescent COVID-19.

V is TRBV2 and J is TRBJ1-2, with no clear D. Trimming cost V 5 bases and J 0 bases, with 7 bases left between them. CDR3 length: 13 residues. CDR1 and CDR2 (germline): SNHLY, FYNNEI. Here the CDR3 reads CASSKESNYGYTF. CDR3 nucleotide sequence: TGTGCCAGCAGTAAGGAGTCTAACTATGGCTACACCTTC.

The genes are TRBV29-1 and TRBJ1-2, with D maybe TRBD1 (6 bases). The V gene's germline CDR1 is SQVTM and CDR2 ANQGSEA. The CDR3 sequence is 11 residues long. V was clipped by 7 bases and J by 4 bases, with 10 bases between them. DNA of the CDR3: TGCAGCGACAGGGTGCCCTATGGCTACACCTTC. Translated, it gives CSDRVPYGYTF.

The V and J genes are TRBV21-1 and TRBJ2-5; the table names TRBD1, a call not compared with the DNA. TRBV21-1 is assigned pseudogene status. The CDR3 has 16 residues. The CDR3 region is CASSKVGSAVQETQYF. DNA of the CDR3: TGTGCCAGCAGCAAAGTTGGCAGTGCAGTGCAAGAGACCCAGTACTTC.

J is TRBJ1-5 and V is TRBV2; no firm D call. Germline V gene data show CDR1 as SNHLY and CDR2 as FYNNEI. V lost 3 bases and J 1 base, leaving 7 bases between the germline ends. The CDR3 spans 14 residues. The CDR3 nucleotides are TGTGCCAGCAGTGAGTTTGGCAGCAATCAGCCCCAGCATTTT. Translation: CASSEFGSNQPQHF.

The rearrangement uses TRBV10-3 and TRBJ2-5; D is possibly TRBD1 (5 bases). The CDR3 covers 12 residues. Germline CDR1 is ENHRY and CDR2 is SYGVKD. V was clipped by 11 bases and J by 3 bases, with 13 bases between them. The DNA for the CDR3 is TGTGCCGCGAGGACACTGGAAGAGACCCAGTACTTC. Translated, it gives CAARTLEETQYF.

This chain uses TRBV18 with TRBJ1-5, with a possible D match to TRBD1 (6 bases). The CDR3 has 13 amino acids. Germline V gene sequence: CDR1 KGHSH, CDR2 LQKENI. V lost 6 bases to trimming and J lost 5 bases, with 11 bases between them. The CDR3 here is CASSAGVDQPQHF. For the CDR3, the DNA is TGTGCCAGCTCCGCAGGGGTAGATCAGCCCCAGCATTTT.

This rearrangement joins TRBV5-8 to TRBJ2-5; D not resolved. The germline V and J ends were trimmed by 1 base and 5 bases, with 6 bases remaining between them. This CDR3 region has 12 residues. The germline V gene encodes CDR1 SGHTS and CDR2 YDEGEE. CDR3 sequence (DNA): TGTGCCAGCAGCTTGCCTGTGGAGACCCAGTACTTC. Protein: CASSLPVETQYF.

This clone was observed a few times. The V and J genes are TRBV4-1 and TRBJ1-1; D remains unclear. The V end was cut by 1 base, the J end by 7 bases, with 13 bases between. Germline assignment: CDR1 MGHRA and CDR2 YSYEKL. The CDR3 extends over 14 amino acids. CDR3 in DNA: TGCGCCAGCAGCCAAGTACGGAGTCAGCATGAAGCTTTCTTT. Translation gives CASSQVRSQHEAFF.

The chain couples TRBV11-3 to TRBJ2-7; 7 nucleotides align to TRBD1. After removal of 0 bases from V and 0 bases from J, the junction contained 17 bases not matched to a gene. Germline CDR1 reads SGHNT; CDR2 reads YENEEA. This CDR3 region has 20 residues. The CDR3 DNA reads as TGTGCCAGCAGCTTAGATTTCCCCGCCCTAGGGGGCACAACCTCCTACGAGCAGTACTTC. Its translation is CASSLDFPALGGTTSYEQYF.

CDR3 amino acids: CASSLGLAGLKNTGELFF. As DNA, the CDR3 is TGCGCCAGCAGCCTAGGCTTAGCGGGGCTGAAGAACACCGGGGAGCTGTTTTTT. The chain links TRBV4-3 to TRBJ2-2; 8 nucleotides match TRBD2. The J segment lost 1 base and the V segment lost 4 bases, leaving 11 bases of the junction unmatched. Germline CDR1 reads LGHNA; CDR2 reads YSLEER. The CDR3 has 18 residues.

Concerning this clone: Germline and junction disagree at one end, which may indicate a read error. The genes are TRBV3-1 (or the pseudogene TRBV3-2) and TRBJ1-1; D might be TRBD1 (6 bases). Per germline, CDR1 LGHDT and CDR2 YNNKEL (reference sequence). The CDR3 length is 13 residues. The CDR3 DNA follows: TGTGCCAGCAGCCAACCAGGGGAGGGGGGCAGACTCTTT. It specifies CASSQPGEGGRLF.

This clone has just one count. The V gene is TRBV19, the J gene TRBJ2-1, with D maybe TRBD1 (6 bases). CDR1 is LNHDA and CDR2 is SQIVND in the germline V gene (reference sequence). Deletions cut 8 bases from V and 8 bases from J, with 10 bases between. This CDR3 spans 11 amino acids. CDR3 in amino acids: CASSKGDEQFF. DNA for the CDR3: TGTGCCAGTTCCAAGGGGGATGAGCAGTTCTTC.

V gene TRBV5-1 combines with J gene TRBJ2-3, with D perhaps TRBD1 (6 bases). The CDR3 sequence is 16 residues long. Germline lookup yields CDR1 SGHRS and CDR2 YFSETQ. Trimming shortened V by 4 bases and J by 1 base, and 16 bases separated the two germline ends. The CDR3 is CASSETPGAGTDTQYF. In DNA form, the CDR3 reads TGCGCCAGCAGCGAAACTCCAGGGGCAGGCACAGATACGCAGTATTTT.

The genes are TRBV3-1 (or the pseudogene TRBV3-2) and TRBJ1-1; possibly TRBD1 for D (5 bases). Trimming stripped 3 bases from V and 11 bases from J, with 16 bases between. The length of the CDR3 is 13 residues. The germline V gene has CDR1 LGHDT and CDR2 YNNKEL (reference sequence). The CDR3 sequence is CASSQTGGWWAFF. The CDR3 DNA reads TGTGCCAGCAGCCAGACCGGGGGGTGGTGGGCTTTCTTT.

The chain combines TRBV12-5 with TRBJ1-2; 7 bases map to TRBD1. This CDR3 has 17 residues. V was clipped by 6 bases and J by 1 base; unmatched bases: 14. CDR1 LGHNT and CDR2 FRNRAP come from the germline V gene. The CDR3 DNA is TGTGCTAGTGGGCAAGCCAGGGACAGACTAATTAACTATGGCTACACCTTC. Protein sequence: CASGQARDRLINYGYTF.

V is TRBV7-3 and J is TRBJ2-5; 8 nucleotides agree with TRBD2. J gave up 5 bases and V 1 base, and 6 bases lay outside the gene matches. From germline, CDR1 is SGHTA and CDR2 FQGTGA. The CDR3 loop spans 15 amino acids. The CDR3 spells CASSLNPTSAETQYF. CDR3 in DNA: TGTGCCAGCAGCTTAAACCCGACTAGCGCGGAGACCCAGTACTTC.

The V gene is TRBV7-3, the J gene TRBJ2-1; TRBD2 matches 10 bases. Germline V gene data show CDR1 as SGHTA and CDR2 as FQGTGA. The CDR3 is 15 residues long. V was clipped by 4 bases and J by 4 bases; unmatched bases: 4. CDR3 protein: CASSSSGGAYNEQFF. As DNA, the CDR3 is TGTGCCAGCAGCTCGAGCGGGGGGGCTTACAATGAGCAGTTCTTC.

The gene calls are TRBV9 and TRBJ2-1, with TRBD2 matching 7 bases. This CDR3 has 14 amino acids. The V and J ends lost 0 bases and 5 bases, in that order; junction bases with no gene match: 2. The germline gives CDR1 SGDLS, CDR2 YYNGEE. This CDR3 reads CASSVGGGDNEQFF. In DNA, the CDR3 is TGTGCCAGCAGCGTAGGTGGGGGGGACAATGAGCAGTTCTTC. The whole variable domain, remainder taken from reference TRBV9 and TRBJ2-1, is DSGVTQTPKHLITATGQRVTLRCSPRSGDLSVYWYQQSLDQGLQFLIQYYNGEERAKGNILERFSAQQFPDLHSELNLSSLELGDSALYFCASSVGGGDNEQFFGPGTRLTVL.

The V call is TRBV9, the J call TRBJ1-3; TRBD1 matches 8 bases. Germline trimming cut 2 bases from V and 0 bases from J; bases unmatched to any gene: 4. The CDR3 runs 16 residues. Germline loops: CDR1 SGDLS, CDR2 YYNGEE. The DNA for the CDR3 is TGTGCCAGCAGCGTTTCAGGGGGCGCCTCTGGAAACACCATATATTTT. As protein: CASSVSGGASGNTIYF.

V gene TRBV19 combines with J gene TRBJ1-6; D uncertain. Germline-derived CDR1 and CDR2 are LNHDA and SQIVND (reference sequence). This CDR3 contains 14 residues. Trimming removed 5 bases from V and 0 bases from J, with 5 bases in between. The CDR3 region has the DNA TGTGCCAGTAGTTCTAGCTCCTATAATTCACCCCTCCACTTT. This translates into CASSSSSYNSPLHF.

The chain joins TRBV13 to TRBJ1-2; the D gene is possibly TRBD1 (5 bases). CDR3 length: 15 amino acids. Germline CDR1 is PRHDT and CDR2 is FYEKMQ (reference sequence). With 4 bases removed from V and 3 bases from J, the gap between germline ends came to 15 bases. The CDR3 spells CASSSTALADYGYTF. The DNA for the CDR3 is TGTGCCAGCAGCTCGACAGCGTTGGCTGACTATGGCTACACCTTC.

The chain employs TRBV15 and TRBJ2-5; 8 bases agree with TRBD2. The CDR3 covers 16 residues. The germline V gene has CDR1 LNHNV and CDR2 YYDKDF (reference sequence). V lost 5 bases and J lost 5; bases outside the gene matches: 13. The CDR3 DNA follows: TGTGCCACCAGCTGGGACGGGGGGGCTGGTAGGGAGACCCAGTACTTC. This sequence encodes CATSWDGGAGRETQYF.